Given below is one T cell receptor (beta chain) in context. Antigen: not known. TCRdb's copy holds only in-frame clones and misses some; the assay was immunoSEQ multiplex PCR. In the table there are about 500,000 clones, 80% to 90% of which are singletons. The treatment here: around 19 received Ad26.COV2.S at low or high dose, single or two shots; about 5 received placebo; per-sample allocation not given. The study sampled participants on day 63 after the first vaccine or placebo injection. An adult donor aged 18-55 years was enrolled in Boston. Germline CDR1 and CDR2: SGHNT and YYREEE (reference sequence). The CDR3 sequence is 15 residues long. The trim removed 4 bases at V and 6 bases at J, leaving 10 bases unmatched. This entry is derived from a study of Ad26.COV2.S vaccination and SARS-CoV-2 variants. Study-level information: Ad26.COV2.S, an intramuscular injection, was given once or twice 56 days apart. The study, taken as a whole, reports: Breadth and depth estimates from TCRs may understate total T cell responses. Substantial breadth was reportedly displayed by spike-specific CD8+ and CD4+ T cell responses after vaccination.

The sample consisted of peripheral blood, taken in a trial of Ad26.COV2.S vaccine versus placebo. The sequence came from a person between 18 and 65 years old who received the Ad26.COV2.S COVID-19 vaccine or a placebo. V and J are TRBV5-4 and TRBJ2-7; 10 nucleotides line up with TRBD1. The CDR3 region has the DNA TGTGCCAGCAGCACCACGGGCGGGACAGGGGTCGAGCAGTACTTC. As protein: CASSTTGGTGVEQYF.